This TCR beta chain comes out of a study of T cells in Graves' hyperthyroidism and ophthalmopathy. Study-wide results and limits: Progression to ophthalmopathy was predicted a median of 6.5 months early. Blood also contained most expanded thyroid clonotypes above 0.001.

Amplified TCR beta CDR3 regions derived from RNA transcripts. A first-round RT-PCR of the TCR CDR3 used the HTBI primer set. TCRdb called the multiplex PCR reads again in MiXCR, with one record for every CDR3 protein. This sample has around 340,000 distinct CDR3 sequences, with over 15% found just once. Patients aged 18 to 65 with hyperthyroidism were newly diagnosed, with duration under 2 months. The PBMCs were taken from roughly 9.3 ml of fresh peripheral blood. This clonotype was counted at least ten times. What it binds is unknown. This CDR3 is 12 amino acids long. Trimming removed 5 bases at V and 9 bases at J, with 13 bases between.

The sample consisted of blood. The receptor was derived from a man aged 25 to 40 with Graves' hyperthyroidism. This chain connects TRBV12-3 or TRBV12-4 to TRBJ1-1, with unresolved D. CDR3 DNA: TGTGCCAGCAGTATCTCCCGGGCCAAAGCTTTCTTT. It translates to CASSISRAKAFF.